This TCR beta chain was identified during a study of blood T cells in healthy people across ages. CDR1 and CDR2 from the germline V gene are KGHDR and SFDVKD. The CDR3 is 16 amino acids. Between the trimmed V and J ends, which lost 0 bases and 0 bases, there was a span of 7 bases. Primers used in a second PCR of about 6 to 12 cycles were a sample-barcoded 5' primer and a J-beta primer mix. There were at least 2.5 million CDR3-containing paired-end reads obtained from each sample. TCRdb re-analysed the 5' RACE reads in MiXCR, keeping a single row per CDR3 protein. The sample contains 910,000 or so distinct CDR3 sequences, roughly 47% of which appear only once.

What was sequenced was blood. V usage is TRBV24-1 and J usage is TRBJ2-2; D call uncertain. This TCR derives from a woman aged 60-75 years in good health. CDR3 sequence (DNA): TGTGCCACCAGTGATTTGACGAATACGAACACCGGGGAGCTGTTTTTT. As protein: CATSDLTNTNTGELFF.